This entry features one T cell receptor (beta chain) sequence. What it binds is unknown. This CDR3 region has 14 residues. Germline CDR1 SEHNR, CDR2 FQNEAQ (reference sequence). The germline V and J ends were trimmed by 2 bases and 6 bases, with 12 bases remaining between them. Sequenced material consisted of expressed TCRB transcripts (all of the isolated RNA was reverse transcribed). Naive, central memory and regulatory T cell samples averaged roughly 3.7 million reads. Sequencing was performed with immunoSEQ multiplex PCR; in TCRdb, only in-frame clones are kept and a portion is missing. This sample has about 230,000 clones, with around 9.6% found just once. The data were taken from a study of beta chain features in type 1 diabetes. Broader study findings: PCR may have favored shorter templates equally in patients and controls.

This clonotype was sampled from a woman between 18 and 30 years old in good health. The chain uses TRBV7-9 and TRBJ2-3; D gene ambiguous. The sequenced sample was naive CD4+ T cells from blood. CDR3 sequence (DNA): TGTGCCAGCAGCTTAAGAGGCCCTACGGATACGCAGTATTTT. Amino acid sequence: CASSLRGPTDTQYF.